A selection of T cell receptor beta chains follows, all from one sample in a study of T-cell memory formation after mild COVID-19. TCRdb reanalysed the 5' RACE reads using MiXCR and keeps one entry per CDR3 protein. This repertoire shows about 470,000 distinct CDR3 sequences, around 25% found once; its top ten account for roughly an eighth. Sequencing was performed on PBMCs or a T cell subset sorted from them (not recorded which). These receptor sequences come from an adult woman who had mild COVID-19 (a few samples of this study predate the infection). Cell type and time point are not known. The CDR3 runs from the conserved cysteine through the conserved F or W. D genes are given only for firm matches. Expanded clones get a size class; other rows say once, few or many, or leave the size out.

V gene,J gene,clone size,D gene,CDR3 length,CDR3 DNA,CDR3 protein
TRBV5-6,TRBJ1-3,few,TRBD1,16,TGTGCCAGCAGCTCGGGACAGTCGCACTCTGGAAACACCATATATTTT,CASSSGQSHSGNTIYF
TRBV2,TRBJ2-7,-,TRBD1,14,TGTGCCAGCAGTGAACAGGGGGAAACCTACGAGCAGTACTTC,CASSEQGETYEQYF
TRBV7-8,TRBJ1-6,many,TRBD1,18,TGTGCCAGCAGCGTGACAGGGATCCTCAACTCCTATAATTCACCCCTCCACTTT,CASSVTGILNSYNSPLHF
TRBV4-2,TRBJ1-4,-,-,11,TGTGCCAGCAGCCGGGATGAAAAACTGTTTTTT,CASSRDEKLFF
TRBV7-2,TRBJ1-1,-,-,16,TGTGCCAGCAGCTTAGCGCGGGGAGGGGGGGACACTGAAGCTTTCTTT,CASSLARGGGDTEAFF
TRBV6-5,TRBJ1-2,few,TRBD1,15,TGTGCCAGCAGTTTCGAACAGGGGGCGAGGGGCGGCTACACCTTC,CASSFEQGARGGYTF
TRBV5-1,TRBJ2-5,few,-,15,TGCGCCAGCAGCTTGGCCCCGACGTCGGGAGAGACCCAGTACTTC,CASSLAPTSGETQYF
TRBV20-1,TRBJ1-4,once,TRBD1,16,TGCAGTGCGAGGACAGGGGGCAGCGTAGCTAATGAAAAACTGTTTTTT,CSARTGGSVANEKLFF
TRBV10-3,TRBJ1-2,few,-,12,TGTGCCACCACTGAAGTAGGCTATGGCTACACCTTC,CATTEVGYGYTF
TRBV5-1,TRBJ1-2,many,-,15,TGCGCCAGCAATCCGGGCAGCCGTCTTAACTATGGCTACACCTTC,CASNPGSRLNYGYTF